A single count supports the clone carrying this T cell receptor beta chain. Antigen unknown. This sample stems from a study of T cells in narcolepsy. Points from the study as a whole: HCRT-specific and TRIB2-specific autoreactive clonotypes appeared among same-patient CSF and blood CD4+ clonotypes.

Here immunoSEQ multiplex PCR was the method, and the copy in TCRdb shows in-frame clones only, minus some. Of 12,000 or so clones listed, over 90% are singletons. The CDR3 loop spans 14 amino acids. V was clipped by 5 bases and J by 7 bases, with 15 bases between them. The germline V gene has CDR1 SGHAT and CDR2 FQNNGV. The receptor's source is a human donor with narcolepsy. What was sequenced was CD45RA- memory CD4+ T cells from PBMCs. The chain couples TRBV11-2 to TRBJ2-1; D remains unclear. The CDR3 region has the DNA TGTGCCAGCAGCCCCCCACCCGAAGTGAATGAGCAGTTCTTC. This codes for CASSPPPEVNEQFF.